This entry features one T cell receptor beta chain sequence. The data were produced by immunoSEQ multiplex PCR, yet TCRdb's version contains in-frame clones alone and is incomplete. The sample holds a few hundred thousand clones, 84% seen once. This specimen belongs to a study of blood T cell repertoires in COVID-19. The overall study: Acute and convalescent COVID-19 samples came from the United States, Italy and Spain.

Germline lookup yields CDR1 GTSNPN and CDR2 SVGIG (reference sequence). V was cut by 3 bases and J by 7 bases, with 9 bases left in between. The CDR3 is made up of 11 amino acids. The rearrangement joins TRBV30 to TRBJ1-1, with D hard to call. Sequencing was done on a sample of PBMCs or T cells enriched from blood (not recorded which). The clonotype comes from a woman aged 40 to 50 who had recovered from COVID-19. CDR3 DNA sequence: TGTGCCTGGAGGTCCGCGAGTGAAGCTTTCTTT. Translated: CAWRSASEAFF.